This TCR beta chain appears in the sequencing data of a study of T-cell memory formation after mild COVID-19. V lost 5 bases to trimming and J lost 5 bases; unmatched junction nucleotides: 7. CDR1 is SEHNR and CDR2 is FQNEAQ in the germline V gene (reference sequence). This CDR3 spans 14 amino acids. TCRdb recomputed calls from the 5' RACE reads with MiXCR, one row per CDR3 protein. The top ten hold roughly a fifth of the sample, which has just under 350,000 distinct CDR3 sequences, roughly 13% seen once. Sequenced: PBMCs or a T cell subset sorted from them (not recorded which). The gene calls are TRBV7-9 and TRBJ1-1, with 8 positions matching TRBD1. This TCR was sampled from a man between 18 and 35 years old who had mild COVID-19 (a few samples of this study predate the infection). Cell type and time point are not known. In DNA, the CDR3 is TGTGCCAGCAGCCGATTAACAGGGGGGACTGAAGCTTTCTTT. Amino acids: CASSRLTGGTEAFF.